Listed below are T cell receptor beta chains from one sample, sequenced in a study of blood T cell repertoires in COVID-19. Generated by immunoSEQ multiplex PCR, the TCRdb table keeps only in-frame clones and is missing some. The table has roughly 41,000 clones, 85% to 90% seen once. Material for sequencing was peripheral blood. The receptors shown here come from a human donor in a cohort sampled during active COVID-19. CDR3s include the opening cysteine and the closing phenylalanine or tryptophan. The D gene is left open where the match is weak. Only part of the rows carry a size: once, few, many, or a class if the clone is expanded.

j_gene: TRBJ2-3
abundance: .
d_gene: .
len: 12
v_gene: TRBV6-6
CDR3nt: TGTGCCAGCAGATTACAAGCAGATACGCAGTATTTT
CDR3aa: CASRLQADTQYF

j_gene: TRBJ2-2
abundance: few
d_gene: TRBD2
len: 17
v_gene: TRBV7-9
CDR3nt: TGTGCCAGCAGCGGACCGGGACTAGCGGGAGTGGGCGGGGAGCTGTTTTTT
CDR3aa: CASSGPGLAGVGGELFF

j_gene: TRBJ2-7
abundance: .
d_gene: TRBD2
len: 13
v_gene: TRBV5-1
CDR3nt: TGCGCCAGCAGCTGGGGGACTAGCTACGAGCAGTACTTC
CDR3aa: CASSWGTSYEQYF

j_gene: TRBJ2-7
abundance: .
d_gene: .
len: 14
v_gene: TRBV7-6
CDR3nt: TGTGCCAGCAGCCCCCGGGTGACAGCCTACGAGCAGTACTTC
CDR3aa: CASSPRVTAYEQYF

j_gene: TRBJ2-7
abundance: .
d_gene: .
len: 11
v_gene: TRBV5-5
CDR3nt: TGTGCCAGCACCTCCGACTGGGAGCAGTACTTC
CDR3aa: CASTSDWEQYF

j_gene: TRBJ1-2
abundance: .
d_gene: TRBD1
len: 16
v_gene: TRBV5-5
CDR3nt: TGTGCCAGCAGCTTGGAGGGCGGACAGGGGTTCTATGGCTACACCTTC
CDR3aa: CASSLEGGQGFYGYTF

j_gene: TRBJ2-7
abundance: .
d_gene: .
len: 13
v_gene: TRBV11-2
CDR3nt: TGTGCCAGCAGCATCGGACAGACCTACGAGCAGTACTTC
CDR3aa: CASSIGQTYEQYF

j_gene: TRBJ2-3
abundance: .
d_gene: TRBD2
len: 17
v_gene: TRBV7-6
CDR3nt: TGTGCCAGCAGCTTACGGACTAGCGGGGGGACCACAGATACGCAGTATTTT
CDR3aa: CASSLRTSGGTTDTQYF

j_gene: TRBJ1-1
abundance: .
d_gene: .
len: 14
v_gene: TRBV6-5
CDR3nt: TGTGCCAGCAGTTACTCTCTAGGGAGCACTGAAGCTTTCTTT
CDR3aa: CASSYSLGSTEAFF

j_gene: TRBJ1-1
abundance: once
d_gene: .
len: 14
v_gene: TRBV25-1
CDR3nt: TGTGCCAGCAGCCCAAGGGCGGGTAGTACTGAAGCTTTCTTT
CDR3aa: CASSPRAGSTEAFF

j_gene: TRBJ2-7
abundance: .
d_gene: .
len: 16
v_gene: TRBV3-1/TRBV3-2
CDR3nt: TGTGCCAGCAGCCAGTTATTGGGGCGCGGGATAGACGAGCAGTACTTC
CDR3aa: CASSQLLGRGIDEQYF

j_gene: TRBJ1-4
abundance: .
d_gene: .
len: 14
v_gene: TRBV9
CDR3nt: TGTGCCAGCAGCGTACAGGGAAATAATGAAAAACTGTTTTTT
CDR3aa: CASSVQGNNEKLFF

j_gene: TRBJ2-7
abundance: .
d_gene: .
len: 15
v_gene: TRBV30
CDR3nt: TGTGCCTGGAGTGTACAGGGTCGAAGCTCCTACGAGCAGTACTTC
CDR3aa: CAWSVQGRSSYEQYF

j_gene: TRBJ2-1
abundance: medium-sized
d_gene: .
len: 12
v_gene: TRBV6-2/TRBV6-3
CDR3nt: TGTGCCAGCAGTTATAACTACAATGAGCAGTTCTTC
CDR3aa: CASSYNYNEQFF

j_gene: TRBJ2-2
abundance: .
d_gene: TRBD1
len: 18
v_gene: TRBV7-3
CDR3nt: TGTGCCAGCAGCTTTTCAGGGACAGGGGTCGTGAACACCGGGGAGCTGTTTTTT
CDR3aa: CASSFSGTGVVNTGELFF

j_gene: TRBJ2-1
abundance: few
d_gene: .
len: 15
v_gene: TRBV5-5
CDR3nt: TGTGCCAGCAGCTTGGGGCAGGGGTTATACAATGAGCAGTTCTTC
CDR3aa: CASSLGQGLYNEQFF

j_gene: TRBJ2-4
abundance: .
d_gene: TRBD2
len: 18
v_gene: TRBV5-4
CDR3nt: TGTGCCAGCAGCCCCGGGCTAGCGGGAGCCGGGGCCAAAAACATTCAGTACTTC
CDR3aa: CASSPGLAGAGAKNIQYF

j_gene: TRBJ2-7
abundance: .
d_gene: TRBD1
len: 14
v_gene: TRBV2
CDR3nt: TGTGCCAGCAGTGATGGGGACAGTCTCTACGAGCAGTACTTC
CDR3aa: CASSDGDSLYEQYF

j_gene: TRBJ2-7
abundance: .
d_gene: .
len: 12
v_gene: TRBV20-1
CDR3nt: TGCAGTGCTAGTGACGGTACCTACGAGCAGTACTTC
CDR3aa: CSASDGTYEQYF

j_gene: TRBJ1-1
abundance: few
d_gene: .
len: 14
v_gene: TRBV9
CDR3nt: TGTGCCAGCAGCGTCGAGGGCGCCAACACTGAAGCTTTCTTT
CDR3aa: CASSVEGANTEAFF

j_gene: TRBJ2-1
abundance: .
d_gene: .
len: 16
v_gene: TRBV29-1
CDR3nt: TGCAGCGTAAACCCAGGGAGGAAGAGCTCCTACAATGAGCAGTTCTTC
CDR3aa: CSVNPGRKSSYNEQFF

j_gene: TRBJ2-2
abundance: few
d_gene: .
len: 15
v_gene: TRBV10-1
CDR3nt: TGCGCCAGCAGTGAGGGGCGGGTGGAGACCGGGGAGCTGTTTTTT
CDR3aa: CASSEGRVETGELFF

j_gene: TRBJ2-7
abundance: .
d_gene: TRBD2
len: 14
v_gene: TRBV9
CDR3nt: TGTGCCAGCAGCTTAAGCGGGGGGGCCTACGAGCAGTACTTC
CDR3aa: CASSLSGGAYEQYF

j_gene: TRBJ1-2
abundance: few
d_gene: TRBD1
len: 15
v_gene: TRBV28
CDR3nt: TGTGCCAGTGATGGACAGGAGAAGGGGAACTATGGCTACACCTTC
CDR3aa: CASDGQEKGNYGYTF

j_gene: TRBJ1-4
abundance: .
d_gene: TRBD1
len: 15
v_gene: TRBV28
CDR3nt: TGTGCCAGCAGTTGGGGGACAGAATTTAATGAAAAACTGTTTTTT
CDR3aa: CASSWGTEFNEKLFF

j_gene: TRBJ2-7
abundance: once
d_gene: .
len: 13
v_gene: TRBV3-1/TRBV3-2
CDR3nt: TGTGCCAGCAGCCAAGATATCCGCTACGAGCAGTACTTC
CDR3aa: CASSQDIRYEQYF

j_gene: TRBJ2-1
abundance: .
d_gene: .
len: 12
v_gene: TRBV12-3/TRBV12-4
CDR3nt: TGTGCCAGCAGTTTACTCGCGGCTGAGCAGTTCTTC
CDR3aa: CASSLLAAEQFF

j_gene: TRBJ1-2
abundance: .
d_gene: TRBD1
len: 14
v_gene: TRBV4-2
CDR3nt: TGTGCCAGCAGCCGGACCGGGACAGACTATGGCTACACCTTC
CDR3aa: CASSRTGTDYGYTF

j_gene: TRBJ2-5
abundance: .
d_gene: TRBD2
len: 15
v_gene: TRBV9
CDR3nt: TGTGCCAGCAGCCCGAGGACTAGTAAGGAAGAGACCCAGTACTTC
CDR3aa: CASSPRTSKEETQYF

j_gene: TRBJ2-4
abundance: once
d_gene: .
len: 14
v_gene: TRBV11-3
CDR3nt: TGTGCCAGCAGCTTCGGAGGGGACAAAAACATTCAGTACTTC
CDR3aa: CASSFGGDKNIQYF

j_gene: TRBJ2-7
abundance: few
d_gene: TRBD1
len: 16
v_gene: TRBV4-1
CDR3nt: TGCGCCAGCAGCCAAGCCTCGGACAGGCCTACCTACGAGCAGTACTTC
CDR3aa: CASSQASDRPTYEQYF

j_gene: TRBJ2-5
abundance: .
d_gene: TRBD2
len: 18
v_gene: TRBV3-1/TRBV3-2
CDR3nt: TGTGCCAGCAGCCAAGATTGGGCTAGCGGGGGGGCAGGGGAGACCCAGTACTTC
CDR3aa: CASSQDWASGGAGETQYF

j_gene: TRBJ2-7
abundance: .
d_gene: .
len: 15
v_gene: TRBV7-3
CDR3nt: TGTGCCAGCAGCTTAACAACACAGGGCCACTACGAGCAGTACTTC
CDR3aa: CASSLTTQGHYEQYF

j_gene: TRBJ1-2
abundance: .
d_gene: .
len: 14
v_gene: TRBV7-9
CDR3nt: TGTGCCAGCAGCCCGGACCGGGGTAACTATGGCTACACCTTC
CDR3aa: CASSPDRGNYGYTF

j_gene: TRBJ2-7
abundance: .
d_gene: TRBD1
len: 14
v_gene: TRBV7-8
CDR3nt: TGTGCCAGCAGCGCTCGGGACAGTAGCTACGAGCAGTACTTC
CDR3aa: CASSARDSSYEQYF